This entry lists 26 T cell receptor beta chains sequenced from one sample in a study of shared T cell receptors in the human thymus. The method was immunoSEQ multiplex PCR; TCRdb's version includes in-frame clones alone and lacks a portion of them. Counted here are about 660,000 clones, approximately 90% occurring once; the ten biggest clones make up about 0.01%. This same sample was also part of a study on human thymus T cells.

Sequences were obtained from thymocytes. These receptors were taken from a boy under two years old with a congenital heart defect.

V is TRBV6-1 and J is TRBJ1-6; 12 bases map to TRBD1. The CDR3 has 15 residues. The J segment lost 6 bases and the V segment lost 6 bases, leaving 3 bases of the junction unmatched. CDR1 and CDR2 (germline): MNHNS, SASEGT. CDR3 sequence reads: CASRGDRGRNSPLHF. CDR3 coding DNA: TGTGCCAGCAGGGGGGACAGGGGGCGTAATTCACCCCTCCACTTT.

The CDR3 reads CASSPTGTSGSFANTGELFF. DNA of the CDR3: TGTGCCAGCAGCCCAACGGGGACTAGCGGATCATTCGCGAACACCGGGGAGCTGTTTTTT. The chain links TRBV28 to TRBJ2-2; 11 nucleotides align to TRBD2. With 6 bases clipped from V and 0 bases from J, the junction kept 15 bases outside the gene matches. The CDR3 has 20 residues. CDR1 MDHEN and CDR2 SYDVKM come from the germline V gene.

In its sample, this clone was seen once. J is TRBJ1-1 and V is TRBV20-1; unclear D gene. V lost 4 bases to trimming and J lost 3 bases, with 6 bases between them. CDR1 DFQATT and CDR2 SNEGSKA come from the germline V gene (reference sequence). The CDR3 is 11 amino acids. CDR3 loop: CSAKRDTEAFF. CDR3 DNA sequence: TGCAGTGCTAAGAGGGACACTGAAGCTTTCTTT.

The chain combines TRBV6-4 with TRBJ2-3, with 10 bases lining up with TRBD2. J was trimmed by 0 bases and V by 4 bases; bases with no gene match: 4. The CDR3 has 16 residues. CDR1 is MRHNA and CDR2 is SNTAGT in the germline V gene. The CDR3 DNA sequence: TGTGCCAGCAGTGCCCTAGCGGGAGTGAGCACAGATACGCAGTATTTT. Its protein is CASSALAGVSTDTQYF.

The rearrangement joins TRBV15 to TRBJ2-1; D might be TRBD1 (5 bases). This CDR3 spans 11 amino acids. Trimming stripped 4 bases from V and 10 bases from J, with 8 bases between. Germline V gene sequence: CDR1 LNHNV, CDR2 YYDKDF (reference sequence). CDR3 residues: CATSKGHEQFF. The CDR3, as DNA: TGTGCCACCAGCAAAGGACACGAGCAGTTCTTC.

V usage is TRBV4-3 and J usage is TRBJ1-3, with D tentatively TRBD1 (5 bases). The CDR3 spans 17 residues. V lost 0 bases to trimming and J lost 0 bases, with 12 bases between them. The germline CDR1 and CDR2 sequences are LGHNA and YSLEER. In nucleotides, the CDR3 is TGCGCCAGCAGCCAAGATGGGGCGGAAATCTCTGGAAACACCATATATTTT. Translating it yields CASSQDGAEISGNTIYF.

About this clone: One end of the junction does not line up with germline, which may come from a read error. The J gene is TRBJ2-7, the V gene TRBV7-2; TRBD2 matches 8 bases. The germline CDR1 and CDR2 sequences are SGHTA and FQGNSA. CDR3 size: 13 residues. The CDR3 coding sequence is TGCGAACCAGCTAGCGGGCGTGCCTCGGAGCAGTACTTC. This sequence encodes CEPASGRASEQYF.

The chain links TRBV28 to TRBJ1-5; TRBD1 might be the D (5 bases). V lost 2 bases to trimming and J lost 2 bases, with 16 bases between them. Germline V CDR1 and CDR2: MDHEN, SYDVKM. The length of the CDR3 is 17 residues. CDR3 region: CASSLPAGEVGNQPQHF. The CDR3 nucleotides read TGTGCCAGCAGTTTACCCGCGGGGGAGGTGGGCAATCAGCCCCAGCATTTT.

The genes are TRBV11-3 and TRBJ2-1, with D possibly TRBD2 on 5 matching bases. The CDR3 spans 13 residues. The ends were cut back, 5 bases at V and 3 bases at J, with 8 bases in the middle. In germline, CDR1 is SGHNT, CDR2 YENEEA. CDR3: CASSNRDYNEQFF. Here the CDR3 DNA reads TGTGCCAGCAGCAACCGGGACTACAATGAGCAGTTCTTC.

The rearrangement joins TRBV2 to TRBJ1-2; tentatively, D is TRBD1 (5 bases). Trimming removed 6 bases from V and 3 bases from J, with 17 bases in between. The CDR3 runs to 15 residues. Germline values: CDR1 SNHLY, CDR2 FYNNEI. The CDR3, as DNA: TGTGCCAGCAGATCTTTCGGGGGGTGGTACTATGGCTACACCTTC. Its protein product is CASRSFGGWYYGYTF. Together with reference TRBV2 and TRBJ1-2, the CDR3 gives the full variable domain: EPEVTQTPSHQVTQMGQEVILRCVPISNHLYFYWYRQILGQKVEFLVSFYNNEISEKSEIFDDQFSVERPDGSNFTLKIRSTKLEDSAMYFCASRSFGGWYYGYTFGSGTRLTVV.

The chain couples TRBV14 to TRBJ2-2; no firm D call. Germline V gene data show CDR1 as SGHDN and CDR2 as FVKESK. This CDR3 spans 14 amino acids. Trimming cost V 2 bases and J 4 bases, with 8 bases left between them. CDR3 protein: CASSQYGATGELFF. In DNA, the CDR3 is TGTGCCAGCAGCCAATATGGAGCCACCGGGGAGCTGTTTTTT. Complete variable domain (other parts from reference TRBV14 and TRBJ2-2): EAGVTQFPSHSVIEKGQTVTLRCDPISGHDNLYWYRRVMGKEIKFLLHFVKESKQDESGMPNNRFLAERTGGTYSTLKVQPAELEDSGVYFCASSQYGATGELFFGEGSRLTVL.

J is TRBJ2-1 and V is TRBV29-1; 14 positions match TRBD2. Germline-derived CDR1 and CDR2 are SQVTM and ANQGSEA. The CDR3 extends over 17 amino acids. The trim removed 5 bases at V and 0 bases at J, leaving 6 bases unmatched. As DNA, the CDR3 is TGCAGCGTTACCGGGACTAGCGGGAGAAGCTCCTACAATGAGCAGTTCTTC. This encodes CSVTGTSGRSSYNEQFF.

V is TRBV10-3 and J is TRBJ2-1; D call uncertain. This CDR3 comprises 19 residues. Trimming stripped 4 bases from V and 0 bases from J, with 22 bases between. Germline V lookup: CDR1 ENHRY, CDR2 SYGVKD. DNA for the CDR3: TGTGCCATCAGTGCAAGCACTAAATCCAATTATGGCTCCTACAATGAGCAGTTCTTC. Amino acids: CAISASTKSNYGSYNEQFF.

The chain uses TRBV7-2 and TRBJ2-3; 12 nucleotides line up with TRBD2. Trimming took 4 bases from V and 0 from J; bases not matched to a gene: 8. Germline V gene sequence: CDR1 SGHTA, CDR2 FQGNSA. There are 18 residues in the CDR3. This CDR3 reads CASSSGLAGMISTDTQYF. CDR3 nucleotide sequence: TGTGCCAGCAGCTCCGGACTAGCGGGGATGATTAGCACAGATACGCAGTATTTT.

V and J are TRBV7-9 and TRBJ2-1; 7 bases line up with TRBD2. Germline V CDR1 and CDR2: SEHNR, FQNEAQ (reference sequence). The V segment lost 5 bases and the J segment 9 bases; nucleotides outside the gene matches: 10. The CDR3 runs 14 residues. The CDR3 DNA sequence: TGTGCCAGCAGCCGGATCCCTGGGGGGGGTGAGCAGTTCTTC. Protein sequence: CASSRIPGGGEQFF.

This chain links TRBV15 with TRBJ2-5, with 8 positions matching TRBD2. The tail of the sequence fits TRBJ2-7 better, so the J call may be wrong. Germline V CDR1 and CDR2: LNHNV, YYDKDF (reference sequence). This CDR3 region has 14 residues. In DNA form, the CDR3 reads TGTGCCACCAGCTTGCGGCGGGGGGCCTACGAGCAGTACTTC. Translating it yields CATSLRRGAYEQYF.

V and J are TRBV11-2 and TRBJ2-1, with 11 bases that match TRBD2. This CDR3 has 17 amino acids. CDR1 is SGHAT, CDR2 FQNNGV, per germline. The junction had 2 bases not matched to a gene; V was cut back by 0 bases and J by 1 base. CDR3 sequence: CASSLEGLAVSYNEQFF. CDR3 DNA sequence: TGTGCCAGCAGCTTAGAGGGACTAGCGGTTTCCTACAATGAGCAGTTCTTC.

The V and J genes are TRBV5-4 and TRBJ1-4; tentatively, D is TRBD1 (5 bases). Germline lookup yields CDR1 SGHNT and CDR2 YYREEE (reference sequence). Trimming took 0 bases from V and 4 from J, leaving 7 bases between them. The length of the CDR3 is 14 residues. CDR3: CASSLAGDNEKLFF. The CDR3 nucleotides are TGTGCCAGCAGCTTGGCGGGGGATAATGAAAAACTGTTTTTT.

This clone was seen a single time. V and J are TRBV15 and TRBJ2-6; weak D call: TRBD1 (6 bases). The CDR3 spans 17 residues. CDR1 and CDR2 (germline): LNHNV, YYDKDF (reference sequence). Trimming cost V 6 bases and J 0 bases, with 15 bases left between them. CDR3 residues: CATRNKGVSSGANVLTF. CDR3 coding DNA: TGTGCCACCAGGAATAAGGGGGTCAGCTCTGGGGCCAACGTCCTGACTTTC. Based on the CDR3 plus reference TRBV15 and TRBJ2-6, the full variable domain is DAMVIQNPRYQVTQFGKPVTLSCSQTLNHNVMYWYQQKSSQAPKLLFHYYDKDFNNEADTPDNFQSRRPNTSFCFLDIRSPGLGDTAMYLCATRNKGVSSGANVLTFGAGSRLTVL.

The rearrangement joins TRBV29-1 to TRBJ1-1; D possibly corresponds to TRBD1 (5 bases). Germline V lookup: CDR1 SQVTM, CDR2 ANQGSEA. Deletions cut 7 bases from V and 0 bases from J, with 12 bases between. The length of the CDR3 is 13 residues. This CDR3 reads CSAQADMNTEAFF. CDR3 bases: TGCAGCGCACAGGCTGATATGAACACTGAAGCTTTCTTT.

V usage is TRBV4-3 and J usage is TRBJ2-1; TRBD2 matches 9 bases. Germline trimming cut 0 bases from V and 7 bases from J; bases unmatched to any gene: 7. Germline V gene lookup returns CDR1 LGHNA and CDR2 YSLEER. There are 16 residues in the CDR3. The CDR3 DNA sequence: TGCGCCAGCAGCCAAGAACCTAGCGGGATTTATAATGAGCAGTTCTTC. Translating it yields CASSQEPSGIYNEQFF.

The chain's CDR3 is CASSSGQGANEQFF. The CDR3 region has the DNA TGTGCCAGCAGCTCGGGACAGGGGGCGAATGAGCAGTTCTTC. The rearrangement links TRBV5-4 to TRBJ2-1; 12 bases line up with TRBD1. V lost 3 bases and J lost 7; bases outside the gene matches: 2. The CDR3 totals 14 residues. The V gene's germline CDR1 is SGHNT and CDR2 YYREEE (reference sequence).

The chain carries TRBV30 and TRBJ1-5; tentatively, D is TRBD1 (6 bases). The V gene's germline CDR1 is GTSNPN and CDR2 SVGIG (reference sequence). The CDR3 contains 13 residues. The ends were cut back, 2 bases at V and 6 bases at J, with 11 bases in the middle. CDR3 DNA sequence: TGTGCCTGGAGTAACAGGGAAAGTCAGCCCCAGCATTTT. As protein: CAWSNRESQPQHF.

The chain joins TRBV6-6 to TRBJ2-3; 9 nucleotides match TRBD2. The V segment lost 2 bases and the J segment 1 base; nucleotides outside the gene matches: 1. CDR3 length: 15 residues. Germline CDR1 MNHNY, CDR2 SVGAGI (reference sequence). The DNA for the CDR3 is TGTGCCAGCAGTTACAAGCGGGAGGGCACAGATACGCAGTATTTT. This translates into CASSYKREGTDTQYF.

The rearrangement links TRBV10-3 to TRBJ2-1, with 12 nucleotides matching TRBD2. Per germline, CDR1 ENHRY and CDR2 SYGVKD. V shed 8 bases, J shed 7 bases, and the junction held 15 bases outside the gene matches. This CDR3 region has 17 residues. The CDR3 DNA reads TGTGCCATCGGCGGGTTGGGCCTAGCGGGAGGGGGGAATGAGCAGTTCTTC. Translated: CAIGGLGLAGGGNEQFF.

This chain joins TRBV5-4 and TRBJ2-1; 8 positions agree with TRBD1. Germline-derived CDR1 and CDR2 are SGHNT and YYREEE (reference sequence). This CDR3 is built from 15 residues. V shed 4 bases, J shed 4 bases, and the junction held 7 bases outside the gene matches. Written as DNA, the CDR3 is TGTGCCAGCAGCCAGCGGACAGGGAGGTACAATGAGCAGTTCTTC. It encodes CASSQRTGRYNEQFF.